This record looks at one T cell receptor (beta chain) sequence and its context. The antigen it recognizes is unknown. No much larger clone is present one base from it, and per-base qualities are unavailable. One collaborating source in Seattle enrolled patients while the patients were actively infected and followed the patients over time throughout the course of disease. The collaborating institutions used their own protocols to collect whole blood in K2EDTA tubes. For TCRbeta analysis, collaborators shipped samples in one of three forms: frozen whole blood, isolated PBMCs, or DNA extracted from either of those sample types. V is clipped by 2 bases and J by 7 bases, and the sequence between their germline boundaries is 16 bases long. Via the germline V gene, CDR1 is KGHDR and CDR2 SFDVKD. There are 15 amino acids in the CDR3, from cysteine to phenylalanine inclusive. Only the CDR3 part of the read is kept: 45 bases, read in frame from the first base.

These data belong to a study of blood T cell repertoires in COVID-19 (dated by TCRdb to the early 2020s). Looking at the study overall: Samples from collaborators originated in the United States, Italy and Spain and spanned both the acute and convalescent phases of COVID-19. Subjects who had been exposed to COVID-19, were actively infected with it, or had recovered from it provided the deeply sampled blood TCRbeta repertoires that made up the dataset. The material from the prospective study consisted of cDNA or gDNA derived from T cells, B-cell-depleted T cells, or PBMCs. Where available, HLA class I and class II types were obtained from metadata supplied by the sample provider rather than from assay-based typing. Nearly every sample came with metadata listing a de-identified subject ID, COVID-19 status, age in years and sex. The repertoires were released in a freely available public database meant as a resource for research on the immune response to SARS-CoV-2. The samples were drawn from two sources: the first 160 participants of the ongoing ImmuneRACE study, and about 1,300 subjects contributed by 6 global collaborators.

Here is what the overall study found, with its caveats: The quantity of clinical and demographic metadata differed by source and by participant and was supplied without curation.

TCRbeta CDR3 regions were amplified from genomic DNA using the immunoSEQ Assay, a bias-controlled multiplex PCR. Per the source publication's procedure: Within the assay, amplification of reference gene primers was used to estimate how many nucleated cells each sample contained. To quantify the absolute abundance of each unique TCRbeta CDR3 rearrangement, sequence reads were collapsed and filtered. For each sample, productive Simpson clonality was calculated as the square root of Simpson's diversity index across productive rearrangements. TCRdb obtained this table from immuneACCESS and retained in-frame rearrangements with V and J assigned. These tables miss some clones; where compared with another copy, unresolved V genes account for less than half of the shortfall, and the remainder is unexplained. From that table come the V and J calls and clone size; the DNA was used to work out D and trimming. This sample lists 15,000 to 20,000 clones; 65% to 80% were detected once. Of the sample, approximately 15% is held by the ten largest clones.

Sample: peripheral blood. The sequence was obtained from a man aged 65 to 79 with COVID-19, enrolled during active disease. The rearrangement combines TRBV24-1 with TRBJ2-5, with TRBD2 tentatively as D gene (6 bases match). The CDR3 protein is CATSDSGRGTWTQYF. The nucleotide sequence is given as TGTGCCACCAGTGATTCGGGACGGGGGACTTGGACCCAGTACTTC.